Presented here are 9 T cell receptor beta chains from one specimen sequenced in a study of regulatory T cells in long-lasting Graves disease. The time point denotes: persistent/refractory GD, antithyroid drugs over 5 years with positive TRAb. Preparation of the TCR library used RNA extracted from PBMCs. Building of the TCR beta libraries involved iRepertoire HTBI primers and Arm-PCR of CDR3 regions. Each CDR3 protein gets one entry after TCRdb re-called the multiplex PCR reads with MiXCR. The sample consists of around 400,000 distinct CDR3 sequences, 23% of them appearing once. This specimen was peripheral blood mononuclear cells (PBMCs), taken when the disease was refractory, from a patient treated with antithyroid drugs. Receptors originate from a female donor with Graves disease.

As to this clonotype: The missing conserved phenylalanine or tryptophan at the end of this CDR3 makes a read error likely. This sequence joins TRBV3-1 and TRBJ2-5, with TRBD2 as a possible D gene (6 bases). In germline, CDR1 is LGHDT, CDR2 YNNKEL (reference sequence). Trimming stripped 7 bases from V and 5 bases from J, with 17 bases between. This CDR3 spans 14 amino acids. The CDR3 protein is CASTQDYVSETQYL. CDR3 nucleotide sequence: TGTGCCAGCACGCAGGACTACGTATCGGAGACCCAGTACCTC.

CDR3 sequence: CASSNAGENIQYF. The CDR3 region has the DNA TGTGCCAGCAGTAACGCGGGGGAAAACATTCAGTACTTC. The chain is built from TRBV6-2 or TRBV6-3 and TRBJ2-4, with 7 bases matching TRBD2. V dropped 5 bases and J dropped 5; count of bases not matched to a gene: 3. Germline V gives CDR1 MNHEY, CDR2 SVGEGT. This CDR3 is 13 amino acids long.

This clonotype was observed a few times. Its ends do not fully match the called genes, so a read error is possible. V gene TRBV7-7 combines with J gene TRBJ2-5; D is unclear. The germline V gene has CDR1 SSHAT and CDR2 FNYEAQ (reference sequence). This CDR3 comprises 15 residues. CDR3 amino acids: CASSLVGDPEETQYF. The CDR3 DNA is TGTGCTAGCAGCTTAGTAGGAGACCCGGAAGAGACCCAGTACTTC.

This clonotype came up a few times. The chain couples TRBV19 to TRBJ2-7; D may be TRBD1 (6 bases). Trimming removed 5 bases at V and 0 bases at J, with 17 bases between. The CDR3 loop spans 16 amino acids. Germline V gene lookup returns CDR1 LNHDA and CDR2 SQIVND (reference sequence). The CDR3 nucleotides read TGTGCCAGTAGTTTAAGATCCACAGGGACCTCCTACGAGCAGTACTTC. This translates into CASSLRSTGTSYEQYF.

This clonotype was counted only a few times. The chain employs TRBV14 and TRBJ2-2; 9 nucleotides line up with TRBD1. Unmatched junction bases numbered 6, after V lost 4 bases and J lost 3 bases. Looked up from germline, CDR1 is SGHDN and CDR2 is FVKESK. The CDR3 totals 16 residues. The CDR3 loop reads CASSRTGGRYTGELFF. The CDR3 nucleotides read TGTGCCAGCAGCCGAACAGGGGGCCGCTACACCGGGGAGCTGTTTTTT. Based on the CDR3 plus reference TRBV14 and TRBJ2-2, the full variable domain is EAGVTQFPSHSVIEKGQTVTLRCDPISGHDNLYWYRRVMGKEIKFLLHFVKESKQDESGMPNNRFLAERTGGTYSTLKVQPAELEDSGVYFCASSRTGGRYTGELFFGEGSRLTVL.

This clonotype was detected many times. The V and J genes are TRBV2 and TRBJ1-1; tentatively, D is TRBD1 (5 bases). CDR3 length: 13 amino acids. Per the germline V gene, CDR1 is SNHLY and CDR2 is FYNNEI. The V end lost 3 bases, the J end lost 1 base, and 6 bases lay between the germline ends. The CDR3 spells CASSDQGNTEAFF. The CDR3 nucleotides read TGTGCCAGCAGTGATCAGGGGAACACTGAAGCTTTCTTT.

J is TRBJ2-2 and V is TRBV6-1; no clear D gene. V was cut by 6 bases and J by 1 base, with 9 bases left in between. From germline, CDR1 is MNHNS and CDR2 SASEGT. The CDR3 has 14 amino acids. CDR3 sequence (DNA): TGTGCCAGCAGGGCGTTGAGGAACACCGGGGAGCTGTTTTTT. Its translation: CASRALRNTGELFF.

The sample holds many counts of this clonotype. The gene calls are TRBV15 and TRBJ2-7, with a possible D match to TRBD1 (5 bases). Germline V gene data show CDR1 as LNHNV and CDR2 as YYDKDF (reference sequence). The CDR3 is 16 residues long. The germline V and J ends were trimmed by 0 bases and 2 bases, with 14 bases remaining between them. In DNA form, the CDR3 reads TGTGCCACCAGCAGAGATAGAGACAGTATCACCTACGAGCAGTACTTC. Protein: CATSRDRDSITYEQYF.

This clonotype was recorded many times. The chain couples TRBV28 to TRBJ2-7; no definite D call. Trimming removed 5 bases at V and 0 bases at J, with 14 bases between. The CDR3 consists of 15 residues. The germline CDR1 and CDR2 sequences are MDHEN and SYDVKM. This chain's CDR3 is CASSRPNTASYEQYF. The CDR3 nucleotides read TGTGCCAGCAGTCGACCCAACACAGCCTCCTACGAGCAGTACTTC.